These 16 T cell receptor beta chains share one sample of origin, sequenced in a study of cytomegalovirus exposure and HLA in healthy donors. The PCR ran on 60 Vbeta and 13 Jbeta primers. Using immunoSEQ multiplex PCR, the repertoire was profiled, and TCRdb retains in-frame clones only, with some absent. The repertoire shows 130,000 or so clones; the top ten hold about 2.2%. Material: PBMCs. These receptors originate from a woman between 18 and 29 years old in good health and CMV-seronegative.

J is TRBJ2-5 and V is TRBV4-2, with 7 bases fitting TRBD2. V shed 5 bases and J 4 bases; nucleotides not matched to a gene: 7. This CDR3 spans 14 amino acids. Per germline, CDR1 LGHNA and CDR2 YNFKEQ. The CDR3 reads CASSGSGPGETQYF. Written as DNA, the CDR3 is TGTGCCAGCAGCGGTAGCGGGCCGGGAGAGACCCAGTACTTC.

The J gene is TRBJ2-5, the V gene TRBV10-3; D is uncertain. This CDR3 is 13 amino acids long. The ends were cut back, 11 bases at V and 3 bases at J, with 16 bases in the middle. Germline V gene sequence: CDR1 ENHRY, CDR2 SYGVKD. The CDR3 region has the DNA TGTGCCGCCCGCTCCGACAAGGAAGAGACCCAGTACTTC. Translation gives CAARSDKEETQYF.

The rearrangement links TRBV7-9 to TRBJ2-5; 10 nucleotides align to TRBD2. Germline loops: CDR1 SEHNR, CDR2 FQNEAQ (reference sequence). V lost 2 bases and J lost 0; bases outside the gene matches: 3. The CDR3 loop spans 16 amino acids. CDR3 region: CASSLQAGGYQETQYF. The CDR3 nucleotides are TGTGCCAGCAGCTTACAAGCGGGAGGGTACCAAGAGACCCAGTACTTC.

CDR3 sequence: CSVSIIGDEKLFF. The CDR3 nucleotides read TGCAGCGTTTCAATCATAGGAGATGAAAAACTGTTTTTT. The J gene is TRBJ1-4, the V gene TRBV29-1; D uncertain. Germline CDR1 SQVTM, CDR2 ANQGSEA. V lost 5 bases and J 6 bases, leaving 13 bases between the germline ends. The CDR3 runs 13 residues. The whole variable domain, remainder taken from reference TRBV29-1 and TRBJ1-4, is SAVISQKPSRDICQRGTSLTIQCQVDSQVTMMFWYRQQPGQSLTLIATANQGSEATYESGFVIDKFPISRPNLTFSTLTVSNMSPEDSSIYLCSVSIIGDEKLFFGSGTQLSVL.

The chain links TRBV18 to TRBJ2-1, with TRBD1 matching 9 bases. V shed 3 bases, J shed 6 bases, and the junction held 9 bases outside the gene matches. This CDR3 is built from 16 residues. Germline V CDR1 and CDR2: KGHSH, LQKENI. CDR3 in DNA: TGTGCCAGCTCACCGCGGGGACAGGGAAAACGCAATGAGCAGTTCTTC. Translated, it gives CASSPRGQGKRNEQFF. The variable domain in full, with the rest retrieved from reference TRBV18 and TRBJ2-1, is NAGVMQNPRHLVRRRGQEARLRCSPMKGHSHVYWYRQLPEEGLKFMVYLQKENIIDESGMPKERFSAEFPKEGPSILRIQQVVRGDSAAYFCASSPRGQGKRNEQFFGPGTRLTVL.

Here the CDR3 DNA reads TGTGCCAGCAGCTTAGAACAGGGGGCTGGAAACACCATATATTTT. It is translated as CASSLEQGAGNTIYF. The chain recombines TRBV11-2 with TRBJ1-3, with 8 bases matching TRBD1. Losses at the gene ends were 0 bases for V and 2 bases for J; bases not matched to a gene: 0. The germline V gene has CDR1 SGHAT and CDR2 FQNNGV. The CDR3 has 15 amino acids.

The chain employs TRBV6-1 and TRBJ1-4, with 10 nucleotides matching TRBD1. The junction had 3 bases not matched to a gene; V was cut back by 3 bases and J by 2 bases. CDR3 size: 16 residues. In germline, CDR1 is MNHNS, CDR2 SASEGT. The CDR3 nucleotides are TGTGCCAGCAGTGAGGACAGGGGGGCCACTAATGAAAAACTGTTTTTT. Protein sequence: CASSEDRGATNEKLFF.

The genes are TRBV27 and TRBJ2-7; TRBD2 matches 10 bases. CDR1 and CDR2 from the germline V gene are MNHEY and SMNVEV (reference sequence). After removal of 0 bases from V and 3 bases from J, the junction contained 8 bases not matched to a gene. This CDR3 contains 17 residues. Here the CDR3 reads CASSLSGASGSFYEQYV. DNA for the CDR3: TGTGCCAGCAGTTTATCGGGGGCTAGCGGGAGTTTCTACGAGCAGTACGTC.

V usage is TRBV27 and J usage is TRBJ2-3, with D unclear. Germline CDR1 and CDR2: MNHEY and SMNVEV (reference sequence). The CDR3 loop spans 14 amino acids. Trimming left V 0 bases short and J 1 base short, with 5 bases between. This CDR3 reads CASSLSAGTDTQYF. The CDR3 nucleotides read TGTGCCAGCAGTTTATCGGCCGGCACAGATACGCAGTATTTT.

This sequence joins TRBV5-4 and TRBJ1-2; 9 nucleotides line up with TRBD1. The CDR3 totals 13 residues. Losses at the gene ends were 9 bases for V and 8 bases for J; bases not matched to a gene: 11. The germline gives CDR1 SGHNT, CDR2 YYREEE (reference sequence). The CDR3, as DNA: TGTGCCATCCCACGTACAGGGGGCGACGGCTACACCTTC. It encodes CAIPRTGGDGYTF. Looking up the rest from reference TRBV5-4 and TRBJ1-2 gives the full variable domain: ETGVTQSPTHLIKTRGQQVTLRCSSQSGHNTVSWYQQALGQGPQFIFQYYREEENGRGNFPPRFSGLQFPNYSSELNVNALELDDSALYLCAIPRTGGDGYTFGSGTRLTVV.

This rearrangement joins TRBV5-1 to TRBJ2-1; TRBD2 matches at 11 bases. This CDR3 spans 17 amino acids. V shed 0 bases and J 5 bases; nucleotides not matched to a gene: 7. The germline V gene has CDR1 SGHRS and CDR2 YFSETQ. The CDR3 protein is CASSLALAGGRNNEQFF. Written as DNA, the CDR3 is TGCGCCAGCAGCTTGGCCCTAGCGGGAGGACGGAACAATGAGCAGTTCTTC.

The genes are TRBV6-5 and TRBJ2-2; 8 bases match TRBD2. V trimming: 7 bases; J trimming: 3 bases; junction bases outside the gene matches: 4. The CDR3 has 14 residues. Germline CDR1 and CDR2: MNHEY and SVGAGI. In DNA form, the CDR3 reads TGTGCCAGCACAGCGGGAGAAGACACCGGGGAGCTGTTTTTT. Translation gives CASTAGEDTGELFF.

The chain is built from TRBV18 and TRBJ2-1, with 9 bases lining up with TRBD2. The CDR3 covers 18 residues. The junction had 11 bases not matched to a gene; V was cut back by 4 bases and J by 1 base. CDR1 and CDR2 (germline): KGHSH, LQKENI. CDR3 protein: CASSLSSGRTYSYNEQFF. The CDR3 DNA reads TGTGCCAGCTCACTATCCAGCGGGAGGACCTATTCCTACAATGAGCAGTTCTTC.

The J gene is TRBJ2-1, the V gene TRBV7-6; 7 nucleotides align to TRBD1. This CDR3 has 16 residues. After removal of 5 bases from V and 8 bases from J, the junction contained 15 bases not matched to a gene. Germline V lookup: CDR1 SGHVS, CDR2 FNYEAQ. The CDR3 here is CASSPMGQPQVDEQFF. The CDR3 DNA reads as TGTGCCAGCAGCCCGATGGGACAGCCGCAAGTAGATGAGCAGTTCTTC.

This chain links TRBV19 with TRBJ2-1; 7 positions agree with TRBD1. This CDR3 spans 15 amino acids. Germline CDR1 and CDR2: LNHDA and SQIVND (reference sequence). J gave up 3 bases and V 6 bases, and 8 bases lay outside the gene matches. The CDR3 sequence: CASRTTGQFYNEQFF. CDR3 DNA: TGTGCCAGTAGAACCACGGGACAGTTCTACAATGAGCAGTTCTTC. Full variable domain (outside the CDR3, taken from reference TRBV19 and TRBJ2-1): DGGITQSPKYLFRKEGQNVTLSCEQNLNHDAMYWYRQDPGQGLRLIYYSQIVNDFQKGDIAEGYSVSREKKESFPLTVTSAQKNPTAFYLCASRTTGQFYNEQFFGPGTRLTVL.

The chain carries TRBV18 and TRBJ1-1; 10 bases agree with TRBD1. The V gene's germline CDR1 is KGHSH and CDR2 LQKENI. The J segment lost 5 bases and the V segment lost 4 bases, leaving 10 bases of the junction unmatched. CDR3 length: 16 amino acids. CDR3 in DNA: TGTGCCAGCTCACACCCGGGACAGGGGCGAGGAACTGAAGCTTTCTTT. It codes for CASSHPGQGRGTEAFF.